A selection of T cell receptor beta chains follows, all from one sample in a study of blood T cell repertoires in COVID-19. Profiling relied on immunoSEQ multiplex PCR, and the TCRdb table lists in-frame clones only, not all of them. The repertoire has 250,000 to 350,000 clones, 70% to 90% of them found once; the top ten carry roughly 4.3%. The sample was PBMCs or T cells enriched from blood (not recorded which). Source of these receptors: a woman aged 25-40 years who had recovered from COVID-19. CDR3s include the opening cysteine and the closing phenylalanine or tryptophan.

v_call cdr3_aa
TRBV19 CASRPDRTNYGYTF
TRBV4-1 CASSQGGGPATGELFF
TRBV2 CAIGRGDLLSGANVLTF
TRBV18 CASSPARQGNGYTF
TRBV6-6 CATSPPGIYEQYF
TRBV10-2 CASSGVSGELFF
TRBV2 CASYELSGKADTQYF
TRBV4-1 CASSLPGTGAFTGELFF
TRBV6-6 CASSQDRLAGDKNEQFF
TRBV7-2 CASSRGGLVPPLHF
TRBV28 CASSFAQPSYNEQFF
TRBV6-1 CASSEGRTGYREAFF
TRBV28 CASSFGQGGTEAFF
TRBV7-3 CASSLGGNYGYTF
TRBV6-5 CASRGTSRGDGYTF
TRBV18 CASSPRAQGLNEKLFF
TRBV19 CASSTPGLAFF
TRBV7-8 CASSSVLSGRVNYEQYF
TRBV4-1 CASSPIMVRSGNTIYF
TRBV7-9 CASSLARTGKNQPQHF
TRBV10-1 CASSENEEYEQYF
TRBV6-1 CASRPTGNTEAFF
TRBV7-3 CASSLGVAASTDTQYF
TRBV15 CATSREAGSYNSPLHF
TRBV18 CASSPPGAYEQYF
TRBV6-4 CASSETTGGNNEQFF
TRBV19 CASARGQAVDYGYTF
TRBV6-5 CASSPTSGGNYEQYF
TRBV20-1 CSATDSSNQPQHF
TRBV19 CASSWGTSGNEQYF
TRBV4-1 CASSQDRVSRGELNSPLHF
TRBV10-3 CAISGPLNTEAFF
TRBV3-1/TRBV3-2 CASSQVYSSGETQYF
TRBV10-3 CAISEDPVNTEAFF
TRBV28 CASSLSRRGADTGELFF
TRBV30 CAWSSSRLVLADNQPQHF
TRBV7-9 CASSRDSFYGYTF
TRBV13 CASSYRGRGDYGYTF
TRBV5-1 CASSFGTAKETQYF
TRBV18 CASSLQGDYGYTF
TRBV19 CASSGPSGLRTEAFF
TRBV6-5 CASSYDVLDRGNGYTF
TRBV19 CASALAVNEQFF
TRBV7-9 CASSLSAQYGYTF
TRBV29-1 CSVTPGTLNTEAFF
TRBV19 CASSGSGRYEQYF
TRBV5-5 CASSFRVDNEQFF
TRBV7-3 CASSLVTTQNEQFF